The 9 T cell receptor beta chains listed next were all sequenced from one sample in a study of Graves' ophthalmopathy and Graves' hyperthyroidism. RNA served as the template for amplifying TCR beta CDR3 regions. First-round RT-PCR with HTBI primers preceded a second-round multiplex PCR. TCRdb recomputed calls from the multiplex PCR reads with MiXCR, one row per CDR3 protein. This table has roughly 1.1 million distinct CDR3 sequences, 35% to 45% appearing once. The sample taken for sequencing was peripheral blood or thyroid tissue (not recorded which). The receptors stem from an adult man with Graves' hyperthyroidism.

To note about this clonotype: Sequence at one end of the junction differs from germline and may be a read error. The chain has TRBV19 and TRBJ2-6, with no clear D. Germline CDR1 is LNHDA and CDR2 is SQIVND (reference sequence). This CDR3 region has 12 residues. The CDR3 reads CASSIVQNTEAF. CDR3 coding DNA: TGTGCCAGTAGTATAGTACAGAACACTGAAGCTTTC.

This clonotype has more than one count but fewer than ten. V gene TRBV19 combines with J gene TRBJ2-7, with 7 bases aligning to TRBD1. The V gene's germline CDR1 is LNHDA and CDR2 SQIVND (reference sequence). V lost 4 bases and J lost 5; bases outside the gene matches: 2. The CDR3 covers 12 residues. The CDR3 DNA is TGTGCCAGTAGTAACAGGGGCGACGAGCAGTACTTC. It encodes CASSNRGDEQYF.

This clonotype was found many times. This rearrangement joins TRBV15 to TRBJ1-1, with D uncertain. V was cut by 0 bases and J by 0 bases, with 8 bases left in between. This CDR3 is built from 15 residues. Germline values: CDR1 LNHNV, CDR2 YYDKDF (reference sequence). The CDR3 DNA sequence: TGTGCCACCAGCAGAGAGAGGGAGGTGAACACTGAAGCTTTCTTT. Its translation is CATSREREVNTEAFF.

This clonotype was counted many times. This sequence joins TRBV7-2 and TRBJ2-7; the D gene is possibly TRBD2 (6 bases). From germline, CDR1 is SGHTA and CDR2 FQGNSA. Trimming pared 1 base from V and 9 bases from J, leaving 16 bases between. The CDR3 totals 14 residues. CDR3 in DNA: TGTGCCAGCAGCTTAGTTGGGCGGGACTCAGGGCAGTACTTC. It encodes CASSLVGRDSGQYF.

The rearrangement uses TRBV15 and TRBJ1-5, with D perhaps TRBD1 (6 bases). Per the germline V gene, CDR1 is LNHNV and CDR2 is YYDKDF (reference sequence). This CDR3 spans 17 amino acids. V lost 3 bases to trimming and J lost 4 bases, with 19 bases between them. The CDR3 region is CATSSYGQTQRNQPQHF. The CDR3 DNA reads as TGTGCCACCAGCAGTTACGGACAGACGCAAAGAAATCAGCCCCAGCATTTT.

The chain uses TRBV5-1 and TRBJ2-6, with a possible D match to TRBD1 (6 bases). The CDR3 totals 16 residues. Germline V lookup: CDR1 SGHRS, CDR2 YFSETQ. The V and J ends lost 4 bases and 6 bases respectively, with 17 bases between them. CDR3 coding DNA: TGCGCCAGCAGCGGACCGTCAGGGGCTGAGGCCAACGTCCTGACTTTC. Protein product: CASSGPSGAEANVLTF.

The CDR3, as DNA: TGTGCCAGCAGCTTAGGAGCTTACAATGAGCAGTACTTC. Protein: CASSLGAYNEQYF. The chain joins TRBV7-9 to TRBJ2-7; D is unclear. Germline-derived CDR1 and CDR2 are SEHNR and FQNEAQ (reference sequence). Trimming shortened V by 1 base and J by 7 bases, and 11 bases separated the two germline ends. The CDR3 spans 13 residues.

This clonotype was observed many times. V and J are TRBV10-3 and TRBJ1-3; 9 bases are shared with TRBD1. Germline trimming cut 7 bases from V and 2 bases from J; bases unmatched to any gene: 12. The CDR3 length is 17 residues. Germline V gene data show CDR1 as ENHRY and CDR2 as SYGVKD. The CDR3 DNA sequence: TGTGCCATCAAAACCGAAACGGGACAGGGAGCTGGAAACACCATATATTTT. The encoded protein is CAIKTETGQGAGNTIYF.

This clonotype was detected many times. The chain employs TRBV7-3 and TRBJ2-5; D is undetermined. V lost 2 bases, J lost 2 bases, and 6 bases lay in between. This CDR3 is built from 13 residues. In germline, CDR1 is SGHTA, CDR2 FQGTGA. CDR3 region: CASSLVDQETQYF. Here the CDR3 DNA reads TGTGCCAGCAGCTTAGTTGATCAAGAGACCCAGTACTTC.